The 26 T cell receptor beta chains below come from one sample, sequenced in a study of beta chain features in type 1 diabetes. Whole-study findings and limits: The study found moderately but significantly shorter TCRB CDR3s in all four CD4+ subsets of Type 1 diabetes patients.

Every bit of the isolated RNA underwent reverse transcription, so sequencing read expressed TCRB transcripts. The protocol was immunoSEQ multiplex PCR, while the TCRdb copy is restricted to in-frame clones and leaves out a portion. The repertoire has hundreds of thousands of clones, approximately 11% of them found once; the top ten carry more than 0.015%. For these TCRs, the target antigens are not known. The sequencing sample was made of naive CD4+ T cells from blood. These receptors were taken from a man under 40 with type 1 diabetes.

The chain uses TRBV11-2 and TRBJ2-4; 16 nucleotides agree with TRBD2. The V gene end was trimmed by 4 bases and the J gene end by 8 bases; junction bases not matched to a gene: 8. In germline, CDR1 is SGHAT, CDR2 FQNNGV. CDR3 length: 17 residues. CDR3 DNA: TGTGCCAGCAGCTACGGGACTAGCGGGGGGGCCCGGTACATTCAGTACTTC. It translates to CASSYGTSGGARYIQYF.

This clone has a handful of counts. The J gene is TRBJ2-5, the V gene TRBV15; no clear D. The CDR3 loop spans 16 amino acids. From germline, CDR1 is LNHNV and CDR2 YYDKDF (reference sequence). The ends were cut back, 0 bases at V and 4 bases at J, with 15 bases in the middle. The CDR3 bases are TGTGCCACCAGCAGAGATACGGGTGGTACAAGAGAGACCCAGTACTTC. Its protein is CATSRDTGGTRETQYF.

In this sample, this clone turned up a few times. As DNA, the CDR3 is TGTGCCACCAGGGACAGGGCCAATTCACCCCTCCACTTT. Translated, it gives CATRDRANSPLHF. The chain uses TRBV28 and TRBJ1-6; 9 bases are shared with TRBD1. The CDR3 extends over 13 amino acids. Germline values: CDR1 MDHEN, CDR2 SYDVKM. The V and J ends lost 10 bases and 7 bases, in that order; junction bases with no gene match: 5.

The table lists this clone with a few counts. The CDR3 nucleotides are TGTGCCAGCAGTCACGGGGGGGCCGCGTCCTACAATGAGCAGTTCTTC. Protein sequence: CASSHGGAASYNEQFF. This chain connects TRBV28 to TRBJ2-1; 8 positions match TRBD2. With 5 bases clipped from V and 1 base from J, the junction kept 7 bases outside the gene matches. The CDR3 runs to 16 residues. From germline, CDR1 is MDHEN and CDR2 SYDVKM.

This clone has only a few counts. The chain carries TRBV29-1 and TRBJ1-1; TRBD1 aligns across 10 bases. CDR1 is SQVTM, CDR2 ANQGSEA, per germline. V lost 2 bases and J lost 6; bases outside the gene matches: 3. The CDR3 loop spans 13 amino acids. The CDR3 spells CSVEQTGGSEAFF. The CDR3 bases are TGCAGCGTTGAACAGACAGGGGGCTCTGAAGCTTTCTTT.

A single count supports this clone. The chain recombines TRBV5-1 with TRBJ2-5; D gene ambiguous. V lost 4 bases and J lost 0, with 4 bases in between. Germline V gene data show CDR1 as SGHRS and CDR2 as YFSETQ. The CDR3 totals 12 residues. CDR3 sequence reads: CASSPNQETQYF. In nucleotides, the CDR3 is TGCGCCAGCAGCCCAAACCAAGAGACCCAGTACTTC.

This clone has more than one count but fewer than ten. The chain employs TRBV5-1 and TRBJ2-3, with TRBD2 matching over 9 bases. J was trimmed by 4 bases and V by 3 bases; bases with no gene match: 9. The CDR3 covers 16 residues. Germline-derived CDR1 and CDR2 are SGHRS and YFSETQ. The CDR3 nucleotides are TGCGCCAGCAGCTCAGCCGGGACTAGCTTCGCAGATACGCAGTATTTT. Amino acid sequence: CASSSAGTSFADTQYF. The variable domain in full, with the rest retrieved from reference TRBV5-1 and TRBJ2-3, is KAGVTQTPRYLIKTRGQQVTLSCSPISGHRSVSWYQQTPGQGLQFLFEYFSETQRNKGNFPGRFSGRQFSNSRSEMNVSTLELGDSALYLCASSSAGTSFADTQYFGPGTRLTVL.

V and J are TRBV16 and TRBJ1-6; 8 bases map to TRBD1. With V trimmed by 7 bases and J by 7 bases, 3 bases remained unmatched. Germline-derived CDR1 and CDR2 are KGHSY and FQNENV. The CDR3 loop spans 13 amino acids. The DNA for the CDR3 is TGTGCCAGCACCCGGACAGGGAATTCACCCCTCCACTTT. It specifies CASTRTGNSPLHF.

This clone was counted a few times. The chain combines TRBV7-2 with TRBJ1-1; D is ambiguous. The CDR3 totals 14 residues. The ends were cut back, 7 bases at V and 3 bases at J, with 15 bases in the middle. The germline V gene has CDR1 SGHTA and CDR2 FQGNSA. CDR3 amino acids: CASTPISSDTEAFF. CDR3 in DNA: TGTGCCAGCACCCCGATTTCCAGTGACACTGAAGCTTTCTTT.

The sample holds a few counts of this clone. The CDR3 sequence: CATREGGSLHF. The DNA for the CDR3 is TGTGCCACGAGGGAGGGAGGGTCCCTCCACTTT. The chain is built from TRBV10-3 and TRBJ1-6; no clear D gene. The CDR3 is 11 residues long. Germline CDR1 reads ENHRY; CDR2 reads SYGVKD. Trimming left V 10 bases short and J 14 bases short, with 15 bases between.

The chain combines TRBV29-1 with TRBJ1-3; 8 bases map to TRBD1. Per the germline V gene, CDR1 is SQVTM and CDR2 is ANQGSEA. This CDR3 has 15 residues. With 6 bases clipped from V and 2 bases from J, the junction kept 9 bases outside the gene matches. The CDR3 DNA is TGCAGCGTGAATGGACAGGGTAGGGCTGGAAACACCATATATTTT. This translates into CSVNGQGRAGNTIYF. Based on the CDR3 plus reference TRBV29-1 and TRBJ1-3, the full variable domain is SAVISQKPSRDICQRGTSLTIQCQVDSQVTMMFWYRQQPGQSLTLIATANQGSEATYESGFVIDKFPISRPNLTFSTLTVSNMSPEDSSIYLCSVNGQGRAGNTIYFGEGSWLTVV.

The chain recombines TRBV28 with TRBJ1-2; TRBD1 matches 10 bases. Germline-derived CDR1 and CDR2 are MDHEN and SYDVKM. The CDR3 sequence is 15 residues long. The trim removed 7 bases at V and 6 bases at J, leaving 11 bases unmatched. CDR3 sequence (DNA): TGTGCCAGCACTCGCCTGGACAGGGGGTGGAATGGCTACACCTTC. Its translation is CASTRLDRGWNGYTF.

This clone was observed a handful of times. J is TRBJ1-6 and V is TRBV4-3; a possible D gene is TRBD1 (5 bases). The CDR3 runs 15 residues. The germline V gene has CDR1 LGHNA and CDR2 YSLEER. V lost 1 base and J lost 7, with 11 bases in between. CDR3 sequence reads: CASSQVTRTNSPLHF. The CDR3 DNA reads as TGCGCCAGCAGCCAAGTCACCAGGACAAATTCACCCCTCCACTTT.

This clone was detected a few times. The V call is TRBV6-5, the J call TRBJ1-2; D may be TRBD1 (5 bases). V dropped 0 bases and J dropped 6 bases, with 11 bases sitting between them. Germline assignment: CDR1 MNHEY and CDR2 SVGAGI. The CDR3 has 14 residues. CDR3 nucleotide sequence: TGTGCCAGCAGTTACTCGATGAAACAGGATGGCTACACCTTC. Its protein is CASSYSMKQDGYTF.

The chain employs TRBV7-2 and TRBJ2-1, with 7 bases identical to TRBD1. With 1 base clipped from V and 9 bases from J, the junction kept 12 bases outside the gene matches. CDR1 and CDR2 from the germline V gene are SGHTA and FQGNSA. The CDR3 sequence is 16 residues long. CDR3 loop: CASSLVMGQPPSEQFF. The CDR3 region has the DNA TGTGCCAGCAGCTTAGTTATGGGACAGCCCCCGAGTGAGCAGTTCTTC.

In its sample, this clone was seen a few times. The chain links TRBV5-1 to TRBJ1-6; no clear D. The CDR3 is 14 residues long. Germline CDR1 SGHRS, CDR2 YFSETQ. V was shortened by 0 bases and J by 8 bases, with 9 bases between the two germline ends. CDR3 sequence reads: CASSLDLEDSPLHF. The CDR3 coding sequence is TGCGCCAGCAGCTTGGATTTGGAGGATTCACCCCTCCACTTT. Complete variable domain (other parts from reference TRBV5-1 and TRBJ1-6): KAGVTQTPRYLIKTRGQQVTLSCSPISGHRSVSWYQQTPGQGLQFLFEYFSETQRNKGNFPGRFSGRQFSNSRSEMNVSTLELGDSALYLCASSLDLEDSPLHFGNGTRLTVT.

This clone was found a few times. This rearrangement joins TRBV7-9 to TRBJ1-6, with 7 bases matching TRBD1. Unmatched junction bases numbered 9, after V lost 5 bases and J lost 8 bases. In germline, CDR1 is SEHNR, CDR2 FQNEAQ (reference sequence). This CDR3 spans 15 amino acids. The CDR3, as DNA: TGTGCCAGCAGCAACTCTCAGGGGGGATATTCACCCCTCCACTTT. As protein: CASSNSQGGYSPLHF.

This clone has just a few counts. The chain carries TRBV6-1 and TRBJ2-6; D unresolved. The CDR3 is 16 amino acids. The germline V and J ends were trimmed by 3 bases and 2 bases, with 11 bases remaining between them. CDR1 and CDR2 from the germline V gene are MNHNS and SASEGT. The CDR3, as DNA: TGTGCCAGCAGTGACCCGAGCCACCCTGGGGCCAACGTCCTGACTTTC. It encodes CASSDPSHPGANVLTF.

This clone was seen a handful of times. CDR3 sequence reads: CASSQKADWYNEQFF. The CDR3 DNA is TGTGCCAGCAGCCAAAAAGCCGACTGGTACAATGAGCAGTTCTTC. The rearrangement uses TRBV4-2 and TRBJ2-1; D not resolved. V dropped 2 bases and J dropped 4 bases, with 12 bases sitting between them. The CDR3 is 15 amino acids. Germline V gives CDR1 LGHNA, CDR2 YNFKEQ.

This clone has only a few counts. This sequence joins TRBV2 and TRBJ2-2; D may be TRBD1 (5 bases). The ends were cut back, 4 bases at V and 1 base at J, with 10 bases in the middle. CDR1 and CDR2 from the germline V gene are SNHLY and FYNNEI. The CDR3 covers 15 residues. The CDR3 nucleotides are TGTGCCAGCAGTGTAAGACAGTTGAACACCGGGGAGCTGTTTTTT. Protein product: CASSVRQLNTGELFF. The full variable domain, with the rest looked up from reference TRBV2 and TRBJ2-2, is EPEVTQTPSHQVTQMGQEVILRCVPISNHLYFYWYRQILGQKVEFLVSFYNNEISEKSEIFDDQFSVERPDGSNFTLKIRSTKLEDSAMYFCASSVRQLNTGELFFGEGSRLTVL.

This chain joins TRBV5-1 and TRBJ1-1, with a possible D match to TRBD1 (5 bases). Trimming pared 4 bases from V and 1 base from J, leaving 11 bases between. CDR1 and CDR2 from the germline V gene are SGHRS and YFSETQ. This CDR3 region has 14 residues. The CDR3, as DNA: TGCGCCAGCAGCCACGGGGGGGAGAACACTGAAGCTTTCTTT. Protein product: CASSHGGENTEAFF.

The chain uses TRBV9 and TRBJ2-1; perhaps TRBD2 as D (6 bases). Per the germline V gene, CDR1 is SGDLS and CDR2 is YYNGEE. With 3 bases removed from V and 0 bases from J, the gap between germline ends came to 10 bases. The CDR3 has 15 residues. This chain's CDR3 is CASSGDSSSYNEQFF. The CDR3 nucleotides are TGTGCCAGCAGCGGGGACTCAAGCTCCTACAATGAGCAGTTCTTC.

The chain joins TRBV18 to TRBJ1-2; D unresolved. The CDR3 contains 13 residues. Deletions cut 2 bases from V and 3 bases from J, with 7 bases between. Germline V CDR1 and CDR2: KGHSH, LQKENI. CDR3 bases: TGTGCCAGCTCACCATCTTCCGACTATGGCTACACCTTC. This sequence encodes CASSPSSDYGYTF.

The chain carries TRBV10-2 and TRBJ1-5, with D maybe TRBD1 (6 bases). Trimming shortened V by 1 base and J by 3 bases, and 7 bases separated the two germline ends. The CDR3 is made up of 14 amino acids. Germline V gives CDR1 WSHSY, CDR2 SAAADI. The CDR3 loop is CASSEWDTNQPQHF. The CDR3 coding sequence is TGCGCCAGCAGTGAGTGGGACACCAATCAGCCCCAGCATTTT.

This clone has just a few counts. The CDR3 reads CASSDDRVGTEAFF. The DNA for the CDR3 is TGTGCCAGCAGTGACGACAGGGTGGGCACTGAAGCTTTCTTT. The chain links TRBV25-1 to TRBJ1-1, with 7 positions matching TRBD1. Germline assignment: CDR1 MGHDK and CDR2 SYGVNS. Trimming took 3 bases from V and 4 from J; bases not matched to a gene: 5. The CDR3 extends over 14 amino acids.

The V and J genes are TRBV6-5 and TRBJ2-7; 8 bases fit TRBD2. Trimming cost V 2 bases and J 4 bases; bases outside gene matches: 7. CDR1 MNHEY and CDR2 SVGAGI come from the germline V gene. CDR3 length equals 15 residues. CDR3 in amino acids: CASSYSTGGRYEQYF. CDR3 DNA sequence: TGTGCCAGCAGTTACAGTACGGGGGGGAGGTACGAGCAGTACTTC.